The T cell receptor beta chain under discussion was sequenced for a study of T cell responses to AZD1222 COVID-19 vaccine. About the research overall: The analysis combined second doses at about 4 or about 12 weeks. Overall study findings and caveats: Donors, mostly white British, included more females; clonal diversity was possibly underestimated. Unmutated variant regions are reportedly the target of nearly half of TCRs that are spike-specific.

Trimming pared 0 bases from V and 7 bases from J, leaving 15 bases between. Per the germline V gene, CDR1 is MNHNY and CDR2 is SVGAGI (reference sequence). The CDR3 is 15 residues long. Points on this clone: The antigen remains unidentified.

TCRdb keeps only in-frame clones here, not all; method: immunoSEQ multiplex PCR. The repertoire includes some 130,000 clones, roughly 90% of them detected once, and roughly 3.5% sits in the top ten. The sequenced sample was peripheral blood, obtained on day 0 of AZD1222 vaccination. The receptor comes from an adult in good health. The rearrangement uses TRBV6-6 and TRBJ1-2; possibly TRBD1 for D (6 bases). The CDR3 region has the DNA TGTGCCAGCAGTTACTCCACCCAGGGGAGCGGTGGCTACACCTTC. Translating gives CASSYSTQGSGGYTF.